The rows below give T cell receptor beta chains drawn from one sample of a study of blood T cells in healthy people across ages. MiXCR, run by TCRdb on the 5' RACE reads, gives a single entry per CDR3 protein. The data hold 780,000 or so distinct CDR3 sequences, with approximately 53% observed a single time. The sequencing sample was made of blood. The receptors come from a middle-aged man in good health. Both conserved end residues are part of each CDR3. D genes are given only for firm matches. Only part of the rows carry a size: once, few, many, or a class if the clone is expanded.

TRBJ1-2,14,NA,TRBV10-2,NA,TGCGCCAGCAGTGAGCGGTGGGCTAACTATGGCTACACCTTC,CASSERWANYGYTF
TRBJ1-2,15,NA,TRBV13,many,TGTGCCAGCACCCCCCCTGGTGTAGCTAACTATGGCTACACCTTC,CASTPPGVANYGYTF
TRBJ1-5,13,NA,TRBV14,NA,TGTGCCAGCAGCCAAGGGTTCAATCAGCCCCAGCATTTT,CASSQGFNQPQHF
TRBJ1-2,17,TRBD1,TRBV11-2,NA,TGTGCCAGCAGCTTAGATTTGGGACAGCTAATTAACTATGGCTACACCTTC,CASSLDLGQLINYGYTF
TRBJ2-7,13,TRBD1,TRBV6-6,few,TGTGCCAGCAGTTACCAACAGGGGGGCGAGCAGTACTTC,CASSYQQGGEQYF
TRBJ2-3,14,TRBD2,TRBV5-6,NA,TGTGCCAGCAGCTTCGGTAGCGGGACGTATACGCAGTATTTT,CASSFGSGTYTQYF
TRBJ1-2,16,TRBD1,TRBV27,once,TGTGCCAGCAGCGCGCTGGGACAGGGAAGAATCTATGGCTACACCTTC,CASSALGQGRIYGYTF
TRBJ2-3,16,TRBD2,TRBV12-3/TRBV12-4,few,TGTGCCAGCAGTTCCCCACTAGCGGGACTGGCAGATACGCAGTATTTT,CASSSPLAGLADTQYF
TRBJ2-7,14,NA,TRBV7-9,few,TGTGCCAGCAGATCCCCTCAGGGGAACTACGAGCAGTACTTC,CASRSPQGNYEQYF
TRBJ2-3,15,NA,TRBV5-6,NA,TGTGCCAGCAGCTCCTACAGACTACTCACAGATACGCAGTATTTT,CASSSYRLLTDTQYF
TRBJ2-1,14,NA,TRBV20-1,NA,TGCAGTGCTAGCCCGCATGGCTCCTACAATGAGCAGTTCTTC,CSASPHGSYNEQFF
TRBJ2-7,12,NA,TRBV12-3/TRBV12-4,NA,TGTGCCGGCAGACCTCCTTCCTACGAGCAGTACTTC,CAGRPPSYEQYF
TRBJ2-7,14,NA,TRBV28,NA,TGTGCCAGCAGACTCGCCGGGACGACCTACGAGCAGTACTTC,CASRLAGTTYEQYF
TRBJ2-3,15,NA,TRBV20-1,NA,TGCAGTGCTAGAGAGCCGGGAGAGACCCCAGATACGCAGTATTTT,CSAREPGETPDTQYF
TRBJ2-1,15,TRBD1,TRBV20-1,once,TGCAGTGCTATACGGACAGGCGGCCTCTACAATGAGCAGTTCTTC,CSAIRTGGLYNEQFF
TRBJ2-3,14,NA,TRBV6-6,NA,TGTGCCAGCAGTTACGTCCAGGGTTCAGATACGCAGTATTTT,CASSYVQGSDTQYF
TRBJ2-7,14,NA,TRBV14,NA,TGTGCCAGCAGCCAAGATGGGCGGTACAATGAGCAGTACTTC,CASSQDGRYNEQYF
TRBJ2-4,19,NA,TRBV6-2/TRBV6-3,NA,TGTGCCAGCAGCCCCCTCGGGCTACAGCATTCCTTAGCCAAAAACATTCAGTACTTC,CASSPLGLQHSLAKNIQYF
TRBJ1-3,16,NA,TRBV7-2,NA,TGTGCCAGCAGTCCCAGAGGTGGGGCCGGTCGGAACACCATATATTTT,CASSPRGGAGRNTIYF
TRBJ1-1,12,NA,TRBV6-1,NA,TGTGCCAGCACTTTGAAGAACACTGAAGCTTTCTTT,CASTLKNTEAFF
TRBJ2-5,16,NA,TRBV28,few,TGTGCCAGCAGTTTAAGGGTGGGGGGTTGGCAAGAGACCCAGTACTTC,CASSLRVGGWQETQYF
TRBJ1-6,14,NA,TRBV6-2/TRBV6-3,NA,TGTGCCAGCAAACCGCCAGGAATCAATTCACCCCTCCACTTT,CASKPPGINSPLHF